This T cell receptor beta chain was observed in a study of naive and memory T cell subsets. Study-wide findings and caveats: Diversity fell and Gini index rose from naive through CM, EM, EMRA. Naive repertoires, especially CD8, held a few larger clonotypes, possibly memory cells re-expressing CD45RA.

Two oligonucleotides, mixed equimolar, formed the beta constant-region primer covering TRBC1 and TRBC2. The ligated cDNA underwent four PCR rounds using SP2 and nested alpha and beta constant-region primers. Ligation attached a single-stranded oligonucleotide with a 12-nucleotide UMI and the SP2 primer to the cDNA 3' end. Each CDR3 protein is one row after TCRdb ran MiXCR on the UMI-ligation and nested PCR reads. The repertoire holds approximately 150,000 distinct CDR3 sequences, approximately 20% seen once, with approximately 0.58% in the top ten. This CDR3 has 16 amino acids. CDR1 and CDR2 from the germline V gene are SGDLS and YYNGEE. V shed 2 bases and J 5 bases; nucleotides not matched to a gene: 2. This clonotype was seen a handful of times. Its antigen is currently unknown.

The origin of this receptor is a human donor in good health. Material: naive CD8+ T cells from blood. The chain recombines TRBV9 with TRBJ2-4; the match to TRBD2 covers 15 bases. The CDR3 protein is CASSVGTSGRQNIQYF. In nucleotides, the CDR3 is TGTGCCAGCAGCGTCGGGACTAGCGGGAGGCAAAACATTCAGTACTTC. Full variable domain (missing parts from reference TRBV9 and TRBJ2-4): DSGVTQTPKHLITATGQRVTLRCSPRSGDLSVYWYQQSLDQGLQFLIQYYNGEERAKGNILERFSAQQFPDLHSELNLSSLELGDSALYFCASSVGTSGRQNIQYFGAGTRLSVL.